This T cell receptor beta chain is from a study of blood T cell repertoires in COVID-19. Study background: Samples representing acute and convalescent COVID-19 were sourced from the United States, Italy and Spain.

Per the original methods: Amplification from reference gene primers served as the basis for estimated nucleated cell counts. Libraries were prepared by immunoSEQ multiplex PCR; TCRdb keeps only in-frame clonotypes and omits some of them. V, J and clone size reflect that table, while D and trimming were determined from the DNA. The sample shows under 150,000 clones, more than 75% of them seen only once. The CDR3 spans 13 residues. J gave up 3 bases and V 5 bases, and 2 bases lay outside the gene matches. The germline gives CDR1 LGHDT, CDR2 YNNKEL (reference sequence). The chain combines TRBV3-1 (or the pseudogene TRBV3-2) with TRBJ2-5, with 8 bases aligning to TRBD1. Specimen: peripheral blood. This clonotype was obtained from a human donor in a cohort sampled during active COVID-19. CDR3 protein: CASSYRGKETQYF. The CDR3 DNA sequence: TGTGCCAGCAGCTACAGGGGGAAAGAGACCCAGTACTTC.